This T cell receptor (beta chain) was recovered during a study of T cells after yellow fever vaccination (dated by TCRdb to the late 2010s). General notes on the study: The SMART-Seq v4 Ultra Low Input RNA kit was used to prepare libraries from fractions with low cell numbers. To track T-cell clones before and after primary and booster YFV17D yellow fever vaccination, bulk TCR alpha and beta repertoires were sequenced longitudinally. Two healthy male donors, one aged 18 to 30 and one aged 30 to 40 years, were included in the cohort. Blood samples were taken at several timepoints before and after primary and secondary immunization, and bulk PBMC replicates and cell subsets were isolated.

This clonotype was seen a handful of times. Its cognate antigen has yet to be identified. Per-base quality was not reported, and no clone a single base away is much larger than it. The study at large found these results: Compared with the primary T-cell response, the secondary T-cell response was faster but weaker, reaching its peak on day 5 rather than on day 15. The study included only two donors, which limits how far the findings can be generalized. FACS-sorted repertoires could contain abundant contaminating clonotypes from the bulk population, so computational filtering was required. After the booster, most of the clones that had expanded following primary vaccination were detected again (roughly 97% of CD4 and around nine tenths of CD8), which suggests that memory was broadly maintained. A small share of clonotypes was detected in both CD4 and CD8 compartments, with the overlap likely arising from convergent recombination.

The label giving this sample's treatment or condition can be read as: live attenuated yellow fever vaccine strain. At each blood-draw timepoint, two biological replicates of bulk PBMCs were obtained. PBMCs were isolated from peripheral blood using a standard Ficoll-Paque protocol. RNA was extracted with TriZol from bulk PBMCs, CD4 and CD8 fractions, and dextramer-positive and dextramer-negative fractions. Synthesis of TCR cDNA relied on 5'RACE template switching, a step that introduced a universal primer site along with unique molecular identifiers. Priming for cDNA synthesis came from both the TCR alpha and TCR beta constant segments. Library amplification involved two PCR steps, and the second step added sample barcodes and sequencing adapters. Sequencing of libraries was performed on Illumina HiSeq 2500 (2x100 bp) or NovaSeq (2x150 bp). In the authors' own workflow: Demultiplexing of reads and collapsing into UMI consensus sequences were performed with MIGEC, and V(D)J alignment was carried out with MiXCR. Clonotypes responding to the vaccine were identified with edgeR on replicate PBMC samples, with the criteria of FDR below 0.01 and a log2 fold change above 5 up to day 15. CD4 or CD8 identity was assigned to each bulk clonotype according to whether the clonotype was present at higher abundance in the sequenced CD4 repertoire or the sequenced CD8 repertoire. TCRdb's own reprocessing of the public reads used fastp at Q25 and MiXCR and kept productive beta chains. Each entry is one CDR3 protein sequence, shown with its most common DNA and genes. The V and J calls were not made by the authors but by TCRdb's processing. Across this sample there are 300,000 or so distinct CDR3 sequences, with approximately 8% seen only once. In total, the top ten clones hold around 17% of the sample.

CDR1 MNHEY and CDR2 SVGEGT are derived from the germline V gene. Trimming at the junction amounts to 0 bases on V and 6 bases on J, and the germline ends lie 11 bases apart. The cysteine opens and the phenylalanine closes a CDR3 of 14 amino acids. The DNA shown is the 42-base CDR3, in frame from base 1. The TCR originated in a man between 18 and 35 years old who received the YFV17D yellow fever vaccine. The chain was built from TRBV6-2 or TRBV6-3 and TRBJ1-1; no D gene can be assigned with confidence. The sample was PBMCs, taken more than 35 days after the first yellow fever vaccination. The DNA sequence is TGTGCCAGCAGTTACTCGAGGGTCGGATCTGAAGCTTTCTTT. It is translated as CASSYSRVGSEAFF.